This T cell receptor beta chain was retrieved from a study of technical replicates of blood from a few donors. This CDR3 spans 14 amino acids. The V gene lost 0 bases and the J gene lost 3 bases, with 9 bases spanning the gap. Germline lookup yields CDR1 SGHKS and CDR2 YYEKEE (reference sequence). TCRdb keeps only in-frame clones here, not all; method: immunoSEQ multiplex PCR. The sample shows around 90,000 clones, just under 95% of them seen only once. The chain recombines TRBV5-5 with TRBJ1-2; D is uncertain. The receptor's source is a human donor in good health. The sequencing input was T cells isolated from PBMCs. The chain's CDR3 is CASSLGANDYGYTF. In nucleotides, the CDR3 is TGTGCCAGCAGCTTGGGCGCGAATGACTATGGCTACACCTTC.